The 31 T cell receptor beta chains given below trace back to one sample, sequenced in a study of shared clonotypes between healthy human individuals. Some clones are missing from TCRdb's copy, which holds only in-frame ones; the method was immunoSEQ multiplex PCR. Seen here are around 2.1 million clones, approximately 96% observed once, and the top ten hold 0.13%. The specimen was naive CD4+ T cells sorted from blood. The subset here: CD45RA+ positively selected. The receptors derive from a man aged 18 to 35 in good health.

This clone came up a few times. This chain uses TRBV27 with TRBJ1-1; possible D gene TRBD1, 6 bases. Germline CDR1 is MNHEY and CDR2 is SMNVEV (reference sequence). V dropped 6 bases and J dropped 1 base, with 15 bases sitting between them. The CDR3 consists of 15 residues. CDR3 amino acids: CASSRGTGANTEAFF. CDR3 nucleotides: TGTGCCAGCAGCCGAGGGACGGGGGCGAACACTGAAGCTTTCTTT.

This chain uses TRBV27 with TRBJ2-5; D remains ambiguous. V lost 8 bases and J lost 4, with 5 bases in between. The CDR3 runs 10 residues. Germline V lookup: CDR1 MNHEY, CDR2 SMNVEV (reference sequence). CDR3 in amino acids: CASGRETQYF. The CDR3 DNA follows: TGTGCCAGCGGTCGAGAGACCCAGTACTTC.

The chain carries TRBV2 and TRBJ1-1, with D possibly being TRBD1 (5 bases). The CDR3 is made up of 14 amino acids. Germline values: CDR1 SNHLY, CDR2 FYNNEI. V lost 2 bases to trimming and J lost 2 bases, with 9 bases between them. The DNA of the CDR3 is TGTGCCAGCAGTGAATGGAGGGGTAACACTGAAGCTTTCTTT. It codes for CASSEWRGNTEAFF.

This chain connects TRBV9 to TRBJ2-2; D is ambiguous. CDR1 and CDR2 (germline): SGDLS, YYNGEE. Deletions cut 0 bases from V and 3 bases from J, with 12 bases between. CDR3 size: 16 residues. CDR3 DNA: TGTGCCAGCAGCGTAGTTTCCGGCCCTTACACCGGGGAGCTGTTTTTT. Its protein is CASSVVSGPYTGELFF.

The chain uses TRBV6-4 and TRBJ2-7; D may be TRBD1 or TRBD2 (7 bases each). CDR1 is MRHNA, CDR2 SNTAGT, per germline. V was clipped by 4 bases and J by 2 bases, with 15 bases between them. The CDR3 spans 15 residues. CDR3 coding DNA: TGTGCCAGCAGTGCCTCAGGGGGGGGACCCTACGAGCAGTACTTC. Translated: CASSASGGGPYEQYF.

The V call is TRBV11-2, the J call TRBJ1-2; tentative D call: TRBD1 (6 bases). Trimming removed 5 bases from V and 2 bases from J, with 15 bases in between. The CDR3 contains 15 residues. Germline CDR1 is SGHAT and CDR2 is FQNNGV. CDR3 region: CASSMGGAGNYGYTF. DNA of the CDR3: TGTGCCAGCAGCATGGGGGGGGCAGGCAACTATGGCTACACCTTC.

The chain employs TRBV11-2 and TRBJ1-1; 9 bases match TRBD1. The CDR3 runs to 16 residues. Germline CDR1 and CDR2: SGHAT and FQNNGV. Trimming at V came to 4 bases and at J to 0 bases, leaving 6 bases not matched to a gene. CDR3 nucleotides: TGTGCCAGCAGCTACACAGGGGGCAAAATGAACACTGAAGCTTTCTTT. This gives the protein CASSYTGGKMNTEAFF.

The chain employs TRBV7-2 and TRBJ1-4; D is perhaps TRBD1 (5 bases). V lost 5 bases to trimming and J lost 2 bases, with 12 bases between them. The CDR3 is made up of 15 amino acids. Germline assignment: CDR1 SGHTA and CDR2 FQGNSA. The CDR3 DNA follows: TGTGCCAGCAGCCCCCAGGGTATGACTAATGAAAAACTGTTTTTT. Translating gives CASSPQGMTNEKLFF.

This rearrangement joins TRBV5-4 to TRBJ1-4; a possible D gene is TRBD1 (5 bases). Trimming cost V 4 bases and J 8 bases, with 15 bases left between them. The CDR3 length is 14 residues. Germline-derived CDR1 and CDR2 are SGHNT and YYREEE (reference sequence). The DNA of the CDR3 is TGTGCCAGCAGCCGAGGGACTGATGGGGAAAAACTGTTTTTT. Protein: CASSRGTDGEKLFF. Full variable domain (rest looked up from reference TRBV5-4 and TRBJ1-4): ETGVTQSPTHLIKTRGQQVTLRCSSQSGHNTVSWYQQALGQGPQFIFQYYREEENGRGNFPPRFSGLQFPNYSSELNVNALELDDSALYLCASSRGTDGEKLFFGSGTQLSVL.

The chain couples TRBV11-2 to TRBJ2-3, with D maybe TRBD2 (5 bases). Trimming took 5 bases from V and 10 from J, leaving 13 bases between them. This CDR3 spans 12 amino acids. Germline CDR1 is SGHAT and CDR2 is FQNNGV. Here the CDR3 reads CASSPEVSAQYF. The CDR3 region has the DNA TGTGCCAGCAGCCCTGAGGTTAGCGCGCAGTATTTT.

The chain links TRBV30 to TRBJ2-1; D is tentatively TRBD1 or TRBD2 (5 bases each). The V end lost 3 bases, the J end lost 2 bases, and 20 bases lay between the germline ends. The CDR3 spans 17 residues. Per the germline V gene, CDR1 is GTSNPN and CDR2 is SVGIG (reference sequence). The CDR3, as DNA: TGTGCCTGGAGCGCCATCGGGGCGGACCTACCCTACAATGAGCAGTTCTTC. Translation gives CAWSAIGADLPYNEQFF.

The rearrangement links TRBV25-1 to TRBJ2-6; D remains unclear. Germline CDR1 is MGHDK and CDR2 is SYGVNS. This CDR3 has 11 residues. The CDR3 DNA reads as TGTGCATCGTCTGGGGCCAACGTCCTGACTTTC. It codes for CASSGANVLTF.

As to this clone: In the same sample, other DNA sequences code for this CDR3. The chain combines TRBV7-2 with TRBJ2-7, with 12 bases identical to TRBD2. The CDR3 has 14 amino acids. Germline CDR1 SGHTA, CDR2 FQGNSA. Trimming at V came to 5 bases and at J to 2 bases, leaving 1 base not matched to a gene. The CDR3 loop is CASSRTSGTYEQYF. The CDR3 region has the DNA TGTGCCAGCAGCCGGACTAGCGGGACCTACGAGCAGTACTTC. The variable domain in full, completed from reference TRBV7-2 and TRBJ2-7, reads GAGVSQSPSNKVTEKGKDVELRCDPISGHTALYWYRQSLGQGLEFLIYFQGNSAPDKSGLPSDRFSAERTGGSVSTLTIQRTQQEDSAVYLCASSRTSGTYEQYFGPGTRLTVT.

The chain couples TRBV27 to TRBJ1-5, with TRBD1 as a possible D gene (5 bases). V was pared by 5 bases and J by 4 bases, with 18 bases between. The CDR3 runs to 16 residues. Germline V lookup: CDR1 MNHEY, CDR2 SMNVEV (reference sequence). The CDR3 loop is CASSPWGEWGNQPQHF. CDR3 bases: TGTGCCAGCAGTCCCTGGGGGGAGTGGGGGAATCAGCCCCAGCATTTT.

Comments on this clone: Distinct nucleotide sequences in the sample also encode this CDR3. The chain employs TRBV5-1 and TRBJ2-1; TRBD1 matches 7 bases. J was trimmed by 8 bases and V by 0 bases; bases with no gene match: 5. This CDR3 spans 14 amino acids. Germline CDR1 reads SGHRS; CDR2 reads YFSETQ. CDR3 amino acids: CASSLGQGRDEQFF. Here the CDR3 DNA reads TGCGCCAGCAGCTTGGGACAGGGCCGAGATGAGCAGTTCTTC.

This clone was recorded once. The CDR3 protein is CASSHDRVGYTF. CDR3 sequence (DNA): TGTGCCAGCAGCCATGACAGGGTGGGCTACACCTTC. V and J are TRBV14 and TRBJ1-2; 7 bases fit TRBD1. Germline V gives CDR1 SGHDN, CDR2 FVKESK. The V gene end was trimmed by 3 bases and the J gene end by 8 bases; junction bases not matched to a gene: 3. The CDR3 consists of 12 residues.

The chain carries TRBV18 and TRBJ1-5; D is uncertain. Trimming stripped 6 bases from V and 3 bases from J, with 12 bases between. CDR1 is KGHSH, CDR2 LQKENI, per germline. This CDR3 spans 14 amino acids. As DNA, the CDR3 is TGTGCCAGCTCTCCCAACTCCCTCAATCAGCCCCAGCATTTT. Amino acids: CASSPNSLNQPQHF. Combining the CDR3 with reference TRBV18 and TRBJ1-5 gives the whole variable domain NAGVMQNPRHLVRRRGQEARLRCSPMKGHSHVYWYRQLPEEGLKFMVYLQKENIIDESGMPKERFSAEFPKEGPSILRIQQVVRGDSAAYFCASSPNSLNQPQHFGDGTRLSIL.

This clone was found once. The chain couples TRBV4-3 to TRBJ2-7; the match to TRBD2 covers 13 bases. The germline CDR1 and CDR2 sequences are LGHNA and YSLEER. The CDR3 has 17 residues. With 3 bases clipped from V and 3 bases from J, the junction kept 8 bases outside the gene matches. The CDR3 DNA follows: TGCGCCAGCAGCCACCTGGATCGACTAGCGGGAGGCTACGAGCAGTACTTC. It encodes CASSHLDRLAGGYEQYF.

The CDR3 is CASSLSGTGRTDTQYF. CDR3 sequence (DNA): TGTGCCAGCAGTTTATCCGGGACAGGGCGTACAGATACGCAGTATTTT. The chain recombines TRBV27 with TRBJ2-3; 9 nucleotides line up with TRBD1. J lost 3 bases, V lost 0 bases, and 4 bases had no gene match. From germline, CDR1 is MNHEY and CDR2 SMNVEV (reference sequence). This CDR3 is built from 16 residues.

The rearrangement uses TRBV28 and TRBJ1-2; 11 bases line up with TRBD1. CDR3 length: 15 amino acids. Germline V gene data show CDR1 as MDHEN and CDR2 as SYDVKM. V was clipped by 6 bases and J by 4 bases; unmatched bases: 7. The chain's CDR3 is CASSQGQGGFYGYTF. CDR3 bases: TGTGCCAGCAGCCAGGGACAGGGGGGCTTCTATGGCTACACCTTC.

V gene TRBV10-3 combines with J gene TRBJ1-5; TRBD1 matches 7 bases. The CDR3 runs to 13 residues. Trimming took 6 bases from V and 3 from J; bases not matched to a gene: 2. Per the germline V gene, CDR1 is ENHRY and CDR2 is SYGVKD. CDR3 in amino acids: CAIRGQPNQPQHF. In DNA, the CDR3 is TGTGCCATCAGGGGACAGCCCAATCAGCCCCAGCATTTT.

The CDR3 bases are TGTGCCAGCACCGCCGGGGCAGGGAGCACAGATACGCAGTATTTT. This translates into CASTAGAGSTDTQYF. The chain links TRBV6-6 to TRBJ2-3; D possibly uses TRBD1 or TRBD2 (5 bases each). The CDR3 consists of 15 residues. Germline V gives CDR1 MNHNY, CDR2 SVGAGI (reference sequence). The V end lost 7 bases, the J end lost 0 bases, and 14 bases lay between the germline ends.

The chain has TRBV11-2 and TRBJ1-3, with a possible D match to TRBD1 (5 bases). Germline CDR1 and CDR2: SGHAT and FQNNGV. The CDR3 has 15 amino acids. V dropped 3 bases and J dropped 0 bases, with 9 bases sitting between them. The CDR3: CASSLTDSSGNTIYF. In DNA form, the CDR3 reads TGTGCCAGCAGCTTGACAGACTCCTCTGGAAACACCATATATTTT.

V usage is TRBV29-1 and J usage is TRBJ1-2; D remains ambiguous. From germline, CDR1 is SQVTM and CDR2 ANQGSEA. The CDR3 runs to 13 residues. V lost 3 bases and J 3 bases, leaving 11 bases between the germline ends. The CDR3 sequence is CSVDILQDYGYTF. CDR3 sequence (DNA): TGCAGCGTTGACATTCTGCAGGACTATGGCTACACCTTC.

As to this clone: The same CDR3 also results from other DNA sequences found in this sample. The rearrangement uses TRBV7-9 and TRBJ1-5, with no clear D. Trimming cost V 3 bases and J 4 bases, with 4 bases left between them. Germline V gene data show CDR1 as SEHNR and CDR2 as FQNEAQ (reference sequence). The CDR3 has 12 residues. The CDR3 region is CASSLSNQPQHF. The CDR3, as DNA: TGTGCCAGCAGCTTGTCTAATCAGCCCCAGCATTTT.

The DNA for the CDR3 is TGTGCCAGCAGCCCAGGACATCGGGGTGGAAACACTGAAGCTTTCTTT. It is translated as CASSPGHRGGNTEAFF. The rearrangement links TRBV7-8 to TRBJ1-1; maybe TRBD1 (5 bases). The V end was cut by 5 bases, the J end by 2 bases, with 18 bases between. The CDR3 contains 16 residues. Germline assignment: CDR1 SGHVS and CDR2 FQNEAQ.

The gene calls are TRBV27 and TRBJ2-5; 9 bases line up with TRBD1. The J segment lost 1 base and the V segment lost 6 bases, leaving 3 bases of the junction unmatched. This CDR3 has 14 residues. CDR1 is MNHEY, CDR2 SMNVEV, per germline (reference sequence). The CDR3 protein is CASRIQGAQETQYF. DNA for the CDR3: TGTGCCAGCAGAATACAGGGGGCCCAAGAGACCCAGTACTTC.

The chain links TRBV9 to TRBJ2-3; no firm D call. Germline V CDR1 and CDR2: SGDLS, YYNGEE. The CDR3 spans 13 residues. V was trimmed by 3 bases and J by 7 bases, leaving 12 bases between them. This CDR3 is CASSAYLGYTQYF. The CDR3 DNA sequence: TGTGCCAGCAGCGCCTACCTCGGGTATACGCAGTATTTT.

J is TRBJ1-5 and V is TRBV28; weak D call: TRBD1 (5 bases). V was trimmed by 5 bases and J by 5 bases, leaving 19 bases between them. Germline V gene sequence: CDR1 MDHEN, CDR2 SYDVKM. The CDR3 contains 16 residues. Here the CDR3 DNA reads TGTGCCAGCAGTATTATGCCTGCTTGGGGGGATCAGCCCCAGCATTTT. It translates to CASSIMPAWGDQPQHF.

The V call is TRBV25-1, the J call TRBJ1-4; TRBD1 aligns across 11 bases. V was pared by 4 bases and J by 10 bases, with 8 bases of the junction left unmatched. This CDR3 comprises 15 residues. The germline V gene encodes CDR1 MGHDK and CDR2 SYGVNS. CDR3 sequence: CASSAPGQGGGKLFF. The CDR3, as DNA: TGTGCCAGCAGTGCCCCGGGACAGGGGGGCGGAAAACTGTTTTTT.

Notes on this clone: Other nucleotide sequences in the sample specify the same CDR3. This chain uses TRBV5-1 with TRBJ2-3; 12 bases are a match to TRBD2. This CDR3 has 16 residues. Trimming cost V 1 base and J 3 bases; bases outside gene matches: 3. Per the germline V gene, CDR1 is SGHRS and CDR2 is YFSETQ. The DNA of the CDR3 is TGCGCCAGCAGCTTGTTGACTAGCGGGAGTACAGATACGCAGTATTTT. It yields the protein CASSLLTSGSTDTQYF.